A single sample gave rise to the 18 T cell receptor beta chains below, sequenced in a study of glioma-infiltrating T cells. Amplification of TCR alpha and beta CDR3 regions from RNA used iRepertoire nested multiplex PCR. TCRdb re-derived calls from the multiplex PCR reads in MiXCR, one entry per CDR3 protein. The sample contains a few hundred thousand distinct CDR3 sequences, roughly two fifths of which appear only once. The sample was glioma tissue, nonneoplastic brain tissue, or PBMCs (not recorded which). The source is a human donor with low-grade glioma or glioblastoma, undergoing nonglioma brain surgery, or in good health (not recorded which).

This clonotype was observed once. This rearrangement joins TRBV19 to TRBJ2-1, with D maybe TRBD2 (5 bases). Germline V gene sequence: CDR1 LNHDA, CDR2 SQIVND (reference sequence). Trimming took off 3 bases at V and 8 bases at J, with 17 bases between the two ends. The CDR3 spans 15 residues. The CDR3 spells CASSMTLAANYEQFF. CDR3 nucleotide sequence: TGTGCCAGTAGTATGACGCTAGCCGCGAATTATGAGCAGTTCTTC.

The CDR3 here is CASSSLRDISPKAFF. CDR3 DNA sequence: TGTGCCAGCAGCTCCCTCCGGGACATAAGCCCTAAAGCTTTCTTT. The gene calls are TRBV6-2 or TRBV6-3 and TRBJ1-1; D is perhaps TRBD1 (6 bases). Germline V gene sequence: CDR1 MNHEY, CDR2 SVGEGT. The CDR3 spans 15 residues. Trimming cost V 6 bases and J 9 bases, with 23 bases left between them.

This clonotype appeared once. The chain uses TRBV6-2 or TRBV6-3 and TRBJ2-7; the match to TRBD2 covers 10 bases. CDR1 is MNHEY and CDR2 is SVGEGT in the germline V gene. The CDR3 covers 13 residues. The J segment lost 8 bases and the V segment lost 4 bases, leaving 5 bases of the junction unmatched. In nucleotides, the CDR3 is TGTGCCAGCAGTTGCGGACTAGCGGCCAAGCAGTACTTC. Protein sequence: CASSCGLAAKQYF.

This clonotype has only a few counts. The CDR3 loop reads CATRSGSRTEAFF. In nucleotides, the CDR3 is TGTGCCACCAGGTCCGGGAGCCGCACTGAAGCTTTCTTT. The chain is built from TRBV24-1 and TRBJ1-1; D is unresolved. Germline V lookup: CDR1 KGHDR, CDR2 SFDVKD. The V gene lost 7 bases and the J gene lost 4 bases, with 12 bases spanning the gap. The CDR3 consists of 13 residues.

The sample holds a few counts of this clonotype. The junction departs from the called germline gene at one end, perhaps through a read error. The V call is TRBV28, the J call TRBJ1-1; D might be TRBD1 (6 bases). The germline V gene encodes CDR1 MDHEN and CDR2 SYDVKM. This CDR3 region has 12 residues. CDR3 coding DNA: TGTGCCATCAGTCCTAACAGGGAGTCAGCTTTCTTT. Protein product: CAISPNRESAFF.

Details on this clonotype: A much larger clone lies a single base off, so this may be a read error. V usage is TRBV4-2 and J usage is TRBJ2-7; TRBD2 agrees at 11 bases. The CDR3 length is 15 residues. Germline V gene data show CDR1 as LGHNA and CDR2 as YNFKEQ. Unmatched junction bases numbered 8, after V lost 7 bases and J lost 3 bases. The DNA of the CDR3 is TGTGCCAGCAACCCGGGACTAGCGGAGCACTACGAGCAGTACTTC. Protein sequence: CASNPGLAEHYEQYF.

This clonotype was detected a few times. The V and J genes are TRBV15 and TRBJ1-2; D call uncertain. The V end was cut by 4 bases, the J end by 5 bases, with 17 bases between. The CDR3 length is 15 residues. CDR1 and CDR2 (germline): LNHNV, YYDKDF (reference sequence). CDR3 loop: CATSTQPPGRYGYTF. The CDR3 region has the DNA TGTGCCACCAGCACACAACCCCCGGGAAGGTATGGCTACACCTTC.

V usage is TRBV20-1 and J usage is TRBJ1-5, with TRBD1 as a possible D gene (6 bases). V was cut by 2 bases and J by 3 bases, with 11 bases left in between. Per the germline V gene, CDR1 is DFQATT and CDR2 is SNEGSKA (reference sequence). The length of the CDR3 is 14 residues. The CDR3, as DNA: TGCAGTGCTAGAACAACAGGGTCCAATCAGCCCCAGCATTTT. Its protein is CSARTTGSNQPQHF.

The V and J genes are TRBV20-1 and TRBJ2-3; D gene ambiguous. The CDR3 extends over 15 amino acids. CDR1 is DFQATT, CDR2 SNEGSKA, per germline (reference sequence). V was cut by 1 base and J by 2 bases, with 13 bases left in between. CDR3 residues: CSARAKGTTTDTQYF. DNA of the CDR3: TGCAGTGCTAGAGCGAAGGGTACCACCACAGATACGCAGTATTTT.

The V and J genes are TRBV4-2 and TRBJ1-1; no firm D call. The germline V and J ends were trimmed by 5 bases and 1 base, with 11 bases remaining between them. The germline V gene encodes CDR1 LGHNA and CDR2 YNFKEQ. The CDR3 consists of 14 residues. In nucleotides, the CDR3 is TGTGCCAGCAGCTCACAGAGAAAGAACACTGAAGCTTTCTTT. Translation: CASSSQRKNTEAFF.

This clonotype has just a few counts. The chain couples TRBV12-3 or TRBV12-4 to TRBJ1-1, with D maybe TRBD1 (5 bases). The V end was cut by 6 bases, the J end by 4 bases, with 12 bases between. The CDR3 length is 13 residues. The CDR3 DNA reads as TGTGCCAGCAGACAGGCCGGTGGCACTGAAGCTTTCTTT. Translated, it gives CASRQAGGTEAFF.

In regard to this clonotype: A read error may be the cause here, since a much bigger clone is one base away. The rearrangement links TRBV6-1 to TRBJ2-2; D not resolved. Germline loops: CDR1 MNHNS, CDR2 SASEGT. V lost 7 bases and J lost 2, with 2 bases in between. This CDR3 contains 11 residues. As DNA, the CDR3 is TGTGCCAGCATAAACACCGGGGAGCTGTTTTTT. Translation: CASINTGELFF.

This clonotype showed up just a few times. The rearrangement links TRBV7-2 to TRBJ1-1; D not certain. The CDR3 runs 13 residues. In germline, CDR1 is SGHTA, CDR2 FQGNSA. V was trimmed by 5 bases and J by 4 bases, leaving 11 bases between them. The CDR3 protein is CASSRNQATEAFF. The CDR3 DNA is TGTGCCAGCAGCCGAAATCAGGCCACTGAAGCTTTCTTT.

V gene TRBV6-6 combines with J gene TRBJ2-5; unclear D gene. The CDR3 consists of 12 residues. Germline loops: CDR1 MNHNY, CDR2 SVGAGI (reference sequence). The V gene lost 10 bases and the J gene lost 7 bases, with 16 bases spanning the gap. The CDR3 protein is CAISRQGVTQYF. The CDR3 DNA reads TGTGCCATCAGCCGACAAGGCGTGACCCAGTACTTC.

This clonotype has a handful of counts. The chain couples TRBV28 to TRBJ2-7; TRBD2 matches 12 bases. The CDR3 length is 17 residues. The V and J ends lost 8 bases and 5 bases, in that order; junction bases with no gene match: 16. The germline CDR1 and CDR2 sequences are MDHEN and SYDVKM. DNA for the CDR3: TGTGCCAGCCTTCCCCCACTAGCGGGAGGAAGGGGGCACGAGCAGTACTTC. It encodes CASLPPLAGGRGHEQYF.

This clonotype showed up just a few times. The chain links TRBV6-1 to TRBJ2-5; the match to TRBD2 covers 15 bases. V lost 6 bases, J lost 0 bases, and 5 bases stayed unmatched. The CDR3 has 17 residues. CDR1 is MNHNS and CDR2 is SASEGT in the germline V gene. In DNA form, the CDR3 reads TGTGCCAGCAGACCTGGACTAGCGGGAGGGTACCAAGAGACCCAGTACTTC. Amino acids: CASRPGLAGGYQETQYF.

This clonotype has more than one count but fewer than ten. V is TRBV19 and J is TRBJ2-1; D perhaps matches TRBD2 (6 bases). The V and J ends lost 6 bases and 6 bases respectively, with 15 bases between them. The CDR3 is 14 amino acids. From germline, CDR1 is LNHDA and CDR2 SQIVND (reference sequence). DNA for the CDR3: TGTGCCAGTAGGACGGGAGTTTGGGGCAATGAGCAGTTCTTC. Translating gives CASRTGVWGNEQFF.

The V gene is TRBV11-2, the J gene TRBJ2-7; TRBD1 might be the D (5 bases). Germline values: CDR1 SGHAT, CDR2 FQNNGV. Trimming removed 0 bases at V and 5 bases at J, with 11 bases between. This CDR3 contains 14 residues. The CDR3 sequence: CASSLEGLWNEQYF. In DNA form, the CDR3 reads TGTGCCAGCAGCTTAGAGGGGCTTTGGAACGAGCAGTACTTC. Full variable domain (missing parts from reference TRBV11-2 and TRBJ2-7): EAGVAQSPRYKIIEKRQSVAFWCNPISGHATLYWYQQILGQGPKLLIQFQNNGVVDDSQLPKDRFSAERLKGVDSTLKIQPAKLEDSAVYLCASSLEGLWNEQYFGPGTRLTVT.